This TCR beta chain comes out of a study of CD4 T cells in relation to SARS-CoV-2 and coronaviruses. Germline assignment: CDR1 LNHDA and CDR2 SQIVND (reference sequence). Trimming took off 6 bases at V and 8 bases at J, with 14 bases between the two ends. This CDR3 region has 14 residues. Clones were read by immunoSEQ multiplex PCR, and TCRdb kept only the in-frame ones, dropping some. The sample yields around 56,000 clones, about nine tenths seen once. The unexposed donors gave CD4+ T cells in about 2011-2019, prior to COVID-19. The clonotype was recovered from a human donor in good health. The sequencing input was memory CD4+ T cells from PBMCs. This chain connects TRBV19 to TRBJ1-6; D unresolved. The CDR3, as DNA: TGTGCCAGTAGACAAGACTGGCCCGATTCACCCCTCCACTTT. It encodes CASRQDWPDSPLHF.